This T cell receptor beta chain came from a study of beta chain features in type 1 diabetes. CDR3 length equals 13 residues. Germline CDR1 reads GTSNPN; CDR2 reads SVGIG (reference sequence). V dropped 4 bases and J dropped 11; count of bases not matched to a gene: 11. Every isolated RNA sample was fully reverse transcribed, so sequencing captured expressed TCRB transcripts. Sequencing used immunoSEQ multiplex PCR; TCRdb keeps in-frame clones, though not all of them. The data hold about 260,000 clones, with roughly 21% observed a single time. A word on this clone: Its matching antigen is unknown.

Broader study findings: Among patients with Type 1 diabetes, TCRB CDR3s were moderately but significantly shorter in every one of the four CD4+ subsets.

The sequence was obtained from a woman between 40 and 50 years old with type 1 diabetes. The chain joins TRBV30 to TRBJ1-5; 7 bases fit TRBD1. The sequenced sample was naive CD4+ T cells from blood. Here the CDR3 DNA reads TGTGCCTGGAATGCCCGGGACAGCTCGACCCAGCATTTT. Translated: CAWNARDSSTQHF.